Included here is one T cell receptor (beta chain) sequence, with context. The antigen remains undetermined. This CDR3 is built from 14 residues. Germline V lookup: CDR1 SGHAT, CDR2 FQDESV (reference sequence). V shed 2 bases and J shed 8 bases, with 13 bases lying between them. The data were obtained in a study of T cell repertoires in cytomegalovirus infection. Findings of the study overall: CMV carriers with the relevant HLA were identified by cumulative public TCR beta family frequency.

TCRdb recomputed calls from the reads with MiXCR, one row per CDR3 protein. The sample yields about 530,000 distinct CDR3 sequences, approximately 25% seen once. The source of this sequence is a human donor in good health (CMV status not recorded). Some clones in this sample may be carry-over from other donors' samples. The sequencing input was PBMCs. The rearrangement joins TRBV11-1 to TRBJ2-1; D remains unclear. The CDR3: CASSLNPGSYEQFF. The CDR3 DNA follows: TGTGCCAGCAGCTTAAATCCCGGAAGTTATGAGCAGTTCTTC.